This T cell receptor beta chain derives from a study of response to subunit inactivated influenza vaccine. With respect to this clonotype: Its target is unknown.

General study points: Each seasonal influenza vaccination recruits few new T cells, the authors suggested.

The germline CDR1 and CDR2 sequences are SQVTM and ANQGSEA. The CDR3 sequence is 14 residues long. V was cut by 8 bases and J by 1 base, with 14 bases left in between. TCRdb processed the RT-PCR reads anew with MiXCR; each CDR3 protein has one entry. The table records roughly 700,000 distinct CDR3 sequences, 11% to 15% of them present only once. This TCR came from a man between 45 and 60 years old who received an inactivated influenza vaccine. Here the sequenced sample was PBMCs from blood, taken around 15 days before vaccination. This chain joins TRBV29-1 and TRBJ2-2; weak D call: TRBD1 (6 bases). CDR3 sequence (DNA): TGCAGCACCCGAGAGGACAGGAACACCGGGGAGCTGTTTTTT. It codes for CSTREDRNTGELFF.